These T cell receptor beta chains were read from a single sample in a study of cytomegalovirus exposure and HLA in healthy donors. Measured with immunoSEQ multiplex PCR; TCRdb has only the in-frame clones, and not every one. The sample includes some 120,000 clones, roughly 80% seen only once; the top ten take 15% to 20%. Source material: PBMCs. These receptors all come from a man aged 18 to 29 in good health and CMV-seropositive. The CDR3 runs from the conserved cysteine through the conserved F or W. A D gene is named only where the DNA matches it firmly. Size is omitted from some rows. Given values are once, few, many or a class for expanded clones.

>TRBV12-5|-|-|TRBJ2-3
TGTGCTAGTGGTTTGGTCACCAGGGATGATAGCACAGATACGCAGTATTTT
CASGLVTRDDSTDTQYF
>TRBV6-6|-|-|TRBJ1-1
TGTGCCAGCAGTTACTCGACGGCAGGTGAAGCTTTCTTT
CASSYSTAGEAFF
>TRBV11-2|-|-|TRBJ2-1
TGTGCCAGCAGTTCACCCGGGTCCCGCCTATCCAATGAGCAGTTCTTC
CASSSPGSRLSNEQFF
>TRBV5-4|once|-|TRBJ2-2
TGTGCCAGCAGTTCTGCGAACACCGGGGAGCTGTTTTTT
CASSSANTGELFF
>TRBV14|-|-|TRBJ2-7
TGTGCCAGCAGCCGAGGGGGGACAGTCTACGAGCAGTACTTC
CASSRGGTVYEQYF
>TRBV27|-|-|TRBJ2-7
TGTGCCAGCAGTTTTAGTGACAGATTAGCTATTCCCGAGCAGTACTTC
CASSFSDRLAIPEQYF
>TRBV19|-|-|TRBJ1-5
TGTGCCAGTACCATGGGGGGGCAGGGAAGGCAGCCCCAGCATTTT
CASTMGGQGRQPQHF
>TRBV2|-|-|TRBJ2-7
TGTGCCAGCAGTCCCGGCTCCTACGAGCAGTACTTC
CASSPGSYEQYF
>TRBV6-5|-|TRBD1|TRBJ1-4
TGTGCCAGCAGCCCCGGGACAGGGGTGGAAAAACTGTTTTTT
CASSPGTGVEKLFF
>TRBV6-5|-|-|TRBJ2-2
TGTGCCAGCATTGCAGGTGGCGGAGGCACCGGGGAGCTGTTTTTT
CASIAGGGGTGELFF
>TRBV6-1|-|-|TRBJ2-7
TGTGCCAGCAGTCCCCTGGGTAAAGGGAGCTACGAGCAGTACTTC
CASSPLGKGSYEQYF
>TRBV9|-|-|TRBJ2-5
TGTGCCAGCAGCGGAACTGTCTGGGGGGAGCAGTACTTC
CASSGTVWGEQYF
>TRBV7-6|-|TRBD1|TRBJ2-5
TGTGCCAGCAGCTCCCAGACAGGGCCTCAAGAGACCCAGTACTTC
CASSSQTGPQETQYF
>TRBV5-1|-|-|TRBJ2-7
TGCGCCAGCAGCTTCGGAGGGTTTAGCGGCGAGCAGTACTTC
CASSFGGFSGEQYF
>TRBV4-1|-|-|TRBJ1-5
TGCGCCAGCAGCCAGACAGATAATCAGCCCCAGCATTTT
CASSQTDNQPQHF
>TRBV7-2|-|TRBD2|TRBJ2-1
TGTGCCAGCAGCCAAGATCGGCGGGGGGTATTCTTC
CASSQDRRGVFF
>TRBV7-3|-|TRBD1|TRBJ1-2
TGTGCCAGCAGCCACGACAGGGGTAATGGCTACACCTTC
CASSHDRGNGYTF
>TRBV4-1|-|-|TRBJ1-2
TGCGCCAGCAGCCAAGAAGTTTCTGCCGGGGAGGGCTACACCTTC
CASSQEVSAGEGYTF
>TRBV30|once|TRBD1|TRBJ1-2
TGTGCCTGGGACGACAGGGGCTATGGCTACACCTTC
CAWDDRGYGYTF
>TRBV30|once|-|TRBJ1-5
TGTGCCTGGAGTGTCGGGGAGTATCAGCCCCAGCATTTT
CAWSVGEYQPQHF
>TRBV5-8|few|-|TRBJ1-1
TGTGCCAGCAGCTTGCATACAGGCATGAACACTGAAGCTTTCTTT
CASSLHTGMNTEAFF
>TRBV21-1|-|-|TRBJ1-5
TGTGCCAGCAGCAAATGGTCAGGCAATCAGCCCCAGCATTTT
CASSKWSGNQPQHF
>TRBV7-9|-|-|TRBJ1-1
TGTGCCAGCAGCTCCGCGGCCGGGGCTTTCTTT
CASSSAAGAFF
>TRBV7-9|-|TRBD1|TRBJ1-1
TGTGCCAGCAGCAAGAGACAGGGGGCAATGAACACTGAAGCTTTCTTT
CASSKRQGAMNTEAFF
>TRBV5-4|-|-|TRBJ1-2
TGTGCCAGCAGCTTGTCACAGAACTATGGCTACACCTTC
CASSLSQNYGYTF
>TRBV12-5|-|-|TRBJ1-1
TGTGCTAGTGGACTTCGAGGGTGTTCCACTGAAGCTTTCTTT
CASGLRGCSTEAFF
>TRBV5-4|-|TRBD1|TRBJ2-5
TGTGCCAGCAGCGGCTTCCGGGACAGGGACTCCAGGAAAGAGACCCAGTACTTC
CASSGFRDRDSRKETQYF
>TRBV7-3|-|-|TRBJ2-5
TGTGCCAGCAGCCCAGGGCCACGAGGTACAGAGACCCAGTACTTC
CASSPGPRGTETQYF
>TRBV11-3|-|-|TRBJ2-3
TGTGCCAGCAGCGGGGGCGGGGGACCAGGAGATACGCAGTATTTT
CASSGGGGPGDTQYF
>TRBV30|-|TRBD1|TRBJ2-7
TGTGCCTGGAGTGTTTTGACAGGGGGGTACGAGCAGTACTTC
CAWSVLTGGYEQYF
>TRBV27|once|TRBD2|TRBJ2-5
TGTGCCAGCAGTCATATGCGGGGGGGAGAGACCCAGTACTTC
CASSHMRGGETQYF
>TRBV18|-|-|TRBJ2-7
TGTGCCAGCTCCCCTGACAACTACGAGCAGTACTTC
CASSPDNYEQYF
>TRBV27|-|-|TRBJ2-7
TGTGCCAGCAGTTTGAGCGGGCTGAACTACGAGCAGTACTTC
CASSLSGLNYEQYF
>TRBV27|-|-|TRBJ2-2
TGTGCCAGCAGTTTAAAGCCAGGGAACACCGGGGAGCTGTTTTTT
CASSLKPGNTGELFF
>TRBV5-1|-|TRBD2|TRBJ2-1
TGCGCCAGCCTAGCGGGGGGGCCGGGTGAGCAGTTCTTC
CASLAGGPGEQFF
>TRBV2|-|TRBD1|TRBJ1-2
TGTGCCAGCCCGGTACGGGACAGTCTCGCTAACTATGGCTACACCTTC
CASPVRDSLANYGYTF
>TRBV7-2|-|TRBD2|TRBJ2-1
TGTGCCAGCAGCTTAGGAGCGGGGGCCTACAATGAGCAGTTCTTC
CASSLGAGAYNEQFF
>TRBV6-6|-|-|TRBJ1-2
TGTGCCAGCAGCACCTCGTGGAGTTACACCTTC
CASSTSWSYTF
>TRBV5-6|-|TRBD1|TRBJ2-7
TGTGCCAGCAGCTTGGATTTGGACAGGGTGTCAGGGCAGTACTTC
CASSLDLDRVSGQYF
>TRBV29-1|-|TRBD1|TRBJ2-6
TGCAGCGTCCCAGACAGGGTTGGGGCCAACGTCCTGACTTTC
CSVPDRVGANVLTF
>TRBV30|-|-|TRBJ1-3
TGTGCCTGGAGGGACATTTCCTTCTCTGGAAACACCATATATTTT
CAWRDISFSGNTIYF